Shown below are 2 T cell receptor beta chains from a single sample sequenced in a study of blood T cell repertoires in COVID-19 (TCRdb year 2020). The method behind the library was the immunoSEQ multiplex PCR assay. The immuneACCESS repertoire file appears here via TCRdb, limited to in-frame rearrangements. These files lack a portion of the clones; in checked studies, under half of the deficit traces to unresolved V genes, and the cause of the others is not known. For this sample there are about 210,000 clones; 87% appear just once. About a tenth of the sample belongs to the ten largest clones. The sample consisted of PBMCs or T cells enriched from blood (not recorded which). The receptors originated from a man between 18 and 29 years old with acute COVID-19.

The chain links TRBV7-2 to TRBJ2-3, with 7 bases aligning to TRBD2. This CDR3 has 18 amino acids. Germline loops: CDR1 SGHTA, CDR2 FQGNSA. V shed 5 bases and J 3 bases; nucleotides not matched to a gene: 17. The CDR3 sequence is CASSAGSGPWGGTDTQYF. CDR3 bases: TGTGCCAGCAGCGCCGGCAGCGGGCCGTGGGGGGGGACAGATACGCAGTATTTT.

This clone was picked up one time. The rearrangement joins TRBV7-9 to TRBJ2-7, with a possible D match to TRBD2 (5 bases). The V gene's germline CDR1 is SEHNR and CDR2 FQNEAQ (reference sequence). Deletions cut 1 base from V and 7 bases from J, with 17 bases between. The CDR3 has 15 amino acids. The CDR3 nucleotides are TGTGCCAGCAGCTTAGGGAGCGGCCCTCCCCGGGAGCAGTACTTC. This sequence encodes CASSLGSGPPREQYF.